The rows below give T cell receptor beta chains drawn from one sample of a study of shared clonotypes between healthy human individuals. The table came from immunoSEQ multiplex PCR; TCRdb's copy has only in-frame clones and leaves some out. The sample yields about 450,000 clones, roughly 77% seen once. The sample consisted of PBMCs. The origin of the receptors is a woman aged 40 to 49 in good health. Some clones in this sample may be carry-over from other donors' samples. CDR3s include the opening cysteine and the closing phenylalanine or tryptophan. Expanded clones get a size class; other rows say once, few or many, or leave the size out.

size,V,J,CDR3
NA,TRBV11-2,TRBJ1-1,CASSLGRSQGAILNTEAFF
NA,TRBV5-4,TRBJ2-2,CASSPGRGYGTGELFF
once,TRBV5-1,TRBJ1-2,CASSLDGQPTYGYTF
NA,TRBV10-2,TRBJ2-7,CASSEPPGPLRSEQYF
NA,TRBV18,TRBJ2-3,CASQPRAAAEDTDTQYF
NA,TRBV30,TRBJ1-3,CAWVTGVGNTIYF
NA,TRBV19,TRBJ1-3,CASSATGVRAGNTIYF
few,TRBV7-9,TRBJ2-1,CASSLGGGRALNEQFF
NA,TRBV7-2,TRBJ2-1,CASSPQVGVGGEQFF
NA,TRBV15,TRBJ1-3,CATSVDGGNTIYF
few,TRBV19,TRBJ2-7,CASSIRIAYEQYF
NA,TRBV7-2,TRBJ1-1,CASSLTFQGRTEAFF
NA,TRBV11-2,TRBJ2-7,CASSTGLALGEQYF
NA,TRBV29-1,TRBJ1-4,CSVEAGDEKLFF
NA,TRBV28,TRBJ1-2,CASSLLAGLGYGYTF
NA,TRBV7-8,TRBJ2-2,CASSSRGTANTGELFF
few,TRBV5-1,TRBJ2-1,CASSLGTTDNEQFF
NA,TRBV5-1,TRBJ2-3,CASSLAVAALPDTQYF
NA,TRBV2,TRBJ1-4,CASSELATGGEKLFF
NA,TRBV19,TRBJ1-1,CASSIQGATEAFF
NA,TRBV28,TRBJ2-4,CASSFPWLKAPGGQAKNIQYF
once,TRBV18,TRBJ2-7,CASSASGSPFEQYF
few,TRBV4-1,TRBJ1-5,CASSQEEGSGQPQHF
few,TRBV28,TRBJ1-5,CASSSGGRSNQPQHF
once,TRBV5-1,TRBJ2-5,CASSLGQGGGETQYF
few,TRBV11-2,TRBJ2-7,CASSFGGYEQYF
NA,TRBV19,TRBJ2-7,CASINTGGSEQYF
NA,TRBV7-6,TRBJ2-2,CASSPRTVFFGELFF
once,TRBV2,TRBJ1-1,CASWDRAGEAFF
NA,TRBV5-1,TRBJ1-5,CASSITGGGNQPQHF
once,TRBV29-1,TRBJ2-3,CSVEDGGTDTQYF
NA,TRBV28,TRBJ2-7,CASSFLAARSYEQYF
NA,TRBV5-1,TRBJ1-4,CASSVDREGKLFF
NA,TRBV19,TRBJ1-2,CASKDGRAYGYTF
NA,TRBV5-1,TRBJ1-1,CASSGWEGDMNTEAFF
NA,TRBV6-5,TRBJ2-7,CASSYSAGDPAEQYF
NA,TRBV2,TRBJ2-1,CASTDRGGYNEQFF
NA,TRBV5-1,TRBJ1-5,CASSLGARVGQPQHF
NA,TRBV4-3,TRBJ2-1,CASSQLLDNEQFF
NA,TRBV4-2,TRBJ1-6,CASSQEIYNSPLHF
NA,TRBV30,TRBJ1-5,CAWKGARNQPQHF
once,TRBV5-6,TRBJ2-5,CASSSLREGETQYF
once,TRBV29-1,TRBJ2-7,CSVAQDRATYEQYF
NA,TRBV29-1,TRBJ2-2,CSVGVQNTGELFF
many,TRBV27,TRBJ2-3,CASSLSVSTDTQYF
few,TRBV28,TRBJ2-6,CASLKTGAGANVLTF
NA,TRBV4-2,TRBJ2-4,CASSPGPAAKNIQYF
NA,TRBV6-1,TRBJ1-5,CASSEARGRVSNQPQHF
NA,TRBV9,TRBJ2-1,CASSVARADNEQFF
NA,TRBV15,TRBJ2-3,CATSRGRGTDTQYF
NA,TRBV28,TRBJ1-1,CASRAGGNLNTEAFF
NA,TRBV5-4,TRBJ1-1,CASSSQGNTEAFF
NA,TRBV5-4,TRBJ2-3,CASSSQGADTQYF
NA,TRBV11-2,TRBJ2-5,CASSLGSSGKMTQYF
once,TRBV7-3,TRBJ1-2,CASSSGQGPSNYGYTF
NA,TRBV18,TRBJ1-1,CASSPQGAPGTEAFF
few,TRBV29-1,TRBJ1-2,CSVRTGVNYGYTF